Below, one T cell receptor (beta chain) is given with its context. These data are taken from a study of blood T cell repertoires in COVID-19. Under the authors' procedure: Counts of nucleated cells, estimated from reference gene primer amplification, were obtained. Repertoires were generated with immunoSEQ multiplex PCR, while TCRdb's copy carries only in-frame clones and drops some. V, J and clone size are taken as reported in that table, and D and trimming were inferred from the DNA itself. The data show around 100,000 clones, around 85% seen once. The V segment lost 5 bases and the J segment 4 bases; nucleotides outside the gene matches: 5. Germline V gene data show CDR1 as SGHVS and CDR2 as FQNEAQ. CDR3 size: 14 residues.

The rearrangement joins TRBV7-8 to TRBJ1-1, with 9 bases lining up with TRBD1. Sequenced material: peripheral blood. This TCR was sampled from a man aged 50-59 years with active or convalescent COVID-19. The CDR3 protein is CASSLGQGSTEAFF. CDR3 DNA: TGTGCCAGCAGCCTCGGACAGGGGAGCACTGAAGCTTTCTTT.